This T cell receptor (beta chain) came from a study of cytomegalovirus exposure and HLA in healthy donors. Study at large: The early release's HLA-typed donors yielded approximately 82 million unique TCRs. Study-level findings and limits: Reportedly, a later analysis found an Asian-associated ancestry cluster had fewer N-insertions than the approximately 640-donor mean. Earlier analysis looked at TCR beta V segments, and most were productive about 90% or about 30% of the time.

This CDR3 comprises 16 residues. CDR1 is MDHEN and CDR2 is SYDVKM in the germline V gene. After removal of 4 bases from V and 5 bases from J, the junction contained 9 bases not matched to a gene. Use of 60 Vbeta and 13 Jbeta primers characterized the PCR. Original data processing: In a later analysis, 75 million to 85 million unique TCR beta chains included roughly 11 million shared by two or more donors. Libraries were prepared by immunoSEQ multiplex PCR; TCRdb keeps only in-frame clonotypes and omits some of them. V, J and clone size reflect that table, while D and trimming were determined from the DNA. Among some 120,000 clones listed, about four fifths were seen once. Details on this clone: Its antigen is currently unknown.

This receptor was identified in a man aged 25-40 years in good health and CMV-seropositive. Source material: PBMCs. The gene calls are TRBV28 and TRBJ1-5; TRBD1 matches 9 bases. The CDR3 is CASSSPGQGKYQPQHF. CDR3 in DNA: TGTGCCAGCAGTTCCCCGGGACAGGGAAAATATCAGCCCCAGCATTTT.